The present T cell receptor beta chain was sequenced within a study of T cell responses to AZD1222 COVID-19 vaccine. Sequencing used immunoSEQ multiplex PCR; TCRdb keeps in-frame clones, though not all of them. The sample carries some 94,000 clones, roughly 90% recorded once. Trimming took 5 bases from V and 7 from J; bases not matched to a gene: 11. The CDR3 is 16 amino acids. Germline values: CDR1 SEHNR, CDR2 FQNEAQ (reference sequence). Whole-study findings and limits: Just 6 or 7 AZD1222 recipients were seropositive at baseline.

Comments on this clone: Its specificity is unknown.

This material consisted of peripheral blood, taken 28 days after the second AZD1222 dose. The sequence derives from an adult who received the AZD1222 COVID-19 vaccine. The chain is built from TRBV7-9 and TRBJ2-1, with 10 bases aligning to TRBD1. As DNA, the CDR3 is TGTGCCAGCAGCCCCAACGGACAGGGGGTCAGAAATGAGCAGTTCTTC. Amino acids: CASSPNGQGVRNEQFF.